What follows describes a single T cell receptor beta chain. This clone was found once. Which antigen it targets is not known. The sample holds no much larger clone one base away, and base qualities are not on file. The immunoSEQ Assay, a bias-controlled multiplex PCR, was used to amplify TCRbeta CDR3 regions from genomic DNA. In the source study's methods: Within the assay, amplification of reference gene primers was used to estimate how many nucleated cells each sample contained. To quantify the absolute abundance of each unique TCRbeta CDR3 rearrangement, sequence reads were collapsed and filtered. For each sample, productive Simpson clonality was calculated as the square root of Simpson's diversity index across productive rearrangements. This is the immuneACCESS table as TCRdb keeps it, with only in-frame sequences that have V and J called. A part of the clones is gone; compared with another copy, unresolved V genes explain less than half, and the rest is unexplained. That table gives V, J and clone size, and the DNA gave D and trimming. The sample records about 310,000 clones, roughly 86% of which are singletons. Approximately 7.8% of the sample rests with the top ten.

Samples from volunteer blood donors who had recovered from COVID-19 were contributed by a second Seattle source. The collaborating institutions used their own protocols to collect whole blood in K2EDTA tubes. For TCRbeta analysis, collaborators shipped samples as frozen whole blood, isolated PBMCs, or DNA extracted from either of those sample types. For this chain, trimming is 2 bases at the V end and 9 bases at the J end, and the number of junction bases without a gene match is 4. For CDR1 and CDR2, the germline V gene lists KGHSH and LQKENI. From its cysteine to its phenylalanine, the CDR3 spans 15 amino acids. The sequence is cut down to CDR3 DNA, 45 bases in frame from base 1. The sample is drawn from a study of blood T cell repertoires in COVID-19 (dated by TCRdb to 2018 to 2021). At the level of the whole study: Samples from collaborators originated in the United States, Italy and Spain and spanned both the acute and convalescent phases of COVID-19. Subjects who had been exposed to COVID-19, were actively infected with it, or had recovered from it provided the deeply sampled blood TCRbeta repertoires that made up the dataset. The material from the prospective study consisted of cDNA or gDNA derived from T cells, B-cell-depleted T cells, or PBMCs. Where HLA class I and class II types were available, the types were taken from metadata supplied by the sample provider, not from assay-based typing. The samples were drawn from two sources: the first 160 participants of the ongoing ImmuneRACE study, and 1,000 to 1,500 subjects contributed by 6 global collaborators. The repertoires were made available in a free public database intended to serve as a resource for research on the immune response to SARS-CoV-2. The sample metadata nearly always contained a de-identified subject ID, COVID-19 status, age in years and sex.

Points the paper makes about the study in general: The amount of clinical and demographic metadata varied by source and participant and was provided uncurated.

The receptor chain draws on TRBV18 and TRBJ1-6; 10 middle bases align to TRBD1. Specimen: peripheral blood. This TCR came from a woman in her 50s who had recovered from COVID-19. The CDR3 region has the sequence CASSPGQGVASPLHF. The DNA reads TGTGCCAGCTCACCAGGACAGGGGGTAGCTTCACCCCTCCACTTT.